The 21 T cell receptor beta chains below all came from one sample that was sequenced in a study of blood T cell repertoires in COVID-19. Assay: immunoSEQ multiplex PCR; the TCRdb copy retains only in-frame clones and omits some. The data contain nearly 250,000 clones, roughly 79% of them singletons. Sequenced: peripheral blood. The receptor source for this set is a woman older than 75 with acute or convalescent COVID-19.

The sample holds one count of this clone. V is TRBV6-6 and J is TRBJ1-5, with 8 bases identical to TRBD1. J lost 4 bases, V lost 5 bases, and 7 bases had no gene match. This CDR3 has 15 residues. In germline, CDR1 is MNHNY, CDR2 SVGAGI (reference sequence). CDR3 region: CASSDRTGWNQPQHF. The DNA of the CDR3 is TGTGCCAGCAGTGACAGGACAGGGTGGAATCAGCCCCAGCATTTT.

This clone occurred once. The CDR3 spells CATHRGQNTEAFF. In DNA, the CDR3 is TGTGCCACACATCGGGGACAGAACACTGAAGCTTTCTTT. V and J are TRBV6-5 and TRBJ1-1; tentative D call: TRBD1 (6 bases). Germline V gene sequence: CDR1 MNHEY, CDR2 SVGAGI. The CDR3 is 13 amino acids. The V end lost 10 bases, the J end lost 1 base, and 13 bases lay between the germline ends.

CDR3 in amino acids: CASSLEYSNTEAFF. The CDR3 DNA reads TGCGCCAGCAGCTTGGAGTACTCGAACACTGAAGCTTTCTTT. The rearrangement links TRBV5-1 to TRBJ1-1; no clear D. V was pared by 0 bases and J by 1 base, with 7 bases between. This CDR3 is 14 amino acids long. CDR1 is SGHRS, CDR2 YFSETQ, per germline.

This sequence joins TRBV28 and TRBJ1-1; D not certain. The CDR3 runs to 11 residues. V lost 5 bases and J lost 8, with 9 bases in between. From germline, CDR1 is MDHEN and CDR2 SYDVKM. The CDR3 reads CASSLPTEAFF. CDR3 in DNA: TGTGCCAGCAGTCTACCTACCGAAGCTTTCTTT.

On this clone: In the same sample, other DNA sequences code for this CDR3. This sequence joins TRBV19 and TRBJ1-2, with a weak D call TRBD1 (5 bases). CDR1 and CDR2 from the germline V gene are LNHDA and SQIVND (reference sequence). This CDR3 has 13 amino acids. Between the trimmed V and J ends, which lost 5 bases and 4 bases, there was a span of 11 bases. The CDR3 coding sequence is TGTGCCAGTAGTGATAGGGGCAGCTATGGCTACACCTTC. Translation: CASSDRGSYGYTF.

V is TRBV7-2 and J is TRBJ2-3, with D hard to call. V was pared by 1 base and J by 4 bases, with 6 bases between. Per germline, CDR1 SGHTA and CDR2 FQGNSA. The CDR3 runs to 13 residues. The CDR3 DNA is TGTGCCAGCAGCTTAGACAGCCCAGATACGCAGTATTTT. This translates into CASSLDSPDTQYF.

The V and J genes are TRBV3-1 (or the pseudogene TRBV3-2) and TRBJ1-2, with D perhaps TRBD1 (5 bases). This CDR3 comprises 16 residues. Trimming cost V 4 bases and J 0 bases, with 15 bases left between them. The germline V gene encodes CDR1 LGHDT and CDR2 YNNKEL (reference sequence). The CDR3 region is CASSPLTRGANYGYTF. CDR3 sequence (DNA): TGTGCCAGCAGCCCCTTAACAAGGGGTGCTAACTATGGCTACACCTTC.

V usage is TRBV7-3 and J usage is TRBJ2-1; D perhaps matches TRBD2 (6 bases). With 1 base removed from V and 4 bases from J, the gap between germline ends came to 8 bases. This CDR3 spans 14 amino acids. CDR1 and CDR2 (germline): SGHTA, FQGTGA. In DNA form, the CDR3 reads TGTGCCAGCAGCTTAAGCGGGATTTACAATGAGCAGTTCTTC. It codes for CASSLSGIYNEQFF.

This rearrangement joins TRBV7-2 to TRBJ2-3, with 10 bases identical to TRBD2. Germline CDR1 and CDR2: SGHTA and FQGNSA. The CDR3 spans 16 residues. With 5 bases clipped from V and 3 bases from J, the junction kept 8 bases outside the gene matches. CDR3 residues: CASSPRTSGRTDTQYF. CDR3 in DNA: TGTGCCAGCAGCCCAAGGACTAGCGGACGTACAGATACGCAGTATTTT.

The rearrangement links TRBV20-1 to TRBJ2-3, with D unresolved. This CDR3 is built from 11 residues. Germline V lookup: CDR1 DFQATT, CDR2 SNEGSKA (reference sequence). V lost 4 bases and J lost 0, with 2 bases in between. CDR3 residues: CSATSTDTQYF. The CDR3 coding sequence is TGCAGTGCTACTAGCACAGATACGCAGTATTTT.

This clone appeared a single time. The V call is TRBV7-2, the J call TRBJ2-1; D may be TRBD2 (6 bases). V was trimmed by 2 bases and J by 4 bases, leaving 12 bases between them. The germline gives CDR1 SGHTA, CDR2 FQGNSA. The CDR3 extends over 15 amino acids. Here the CDR3 reads CASSLRGGDYNEQFF. CDR3 nucleotide sequence: TGTGCCAGCAGCTTAAGGGGCGGGGATTACAATGAGCAGTTCTTC.

This chain connects TRBV6-2 or TRBV6-3 to TRBJ1-1; weak D call: TRBD1 (6 bases). CDR1 is MNHEY, CDR2 SVGEGT, per germline. CDR3 length equals 17 residues. Trimming removed 1 base at V and 3 bases at J, with 18 bases between. The CDR3 is CASSYWGTPGADTEAFF. The DNA for the CDR3 is TGTGCCAGCAGTTACTGGGGGACACCAGGTGCCGACACTGAAGCTTTCTTT.

The rearrangement links TRBV6-5 to TRBJ2-2, with a weak D call TRBD1 (5 bases). Deletions cut 6 bases from V and 1 base from J, with 12 bases between. The CDR3 loop spans 15 amino acids. Germline V gives CDR1 MNHEY, CDR2 SVGAGI. The CDR3 loop reads CASRAGHLNTGELFF. The DNA of the CDR3 is TGTGCCAGCAGAGCAGGACACCTGAACACCGGGGAGCTGTTTTTT.

This clone was seen a handful of times. The chain has TRBV25-1 and TRBJ2-7; 10 bases agree with TRBD2. Germline V gene sequence: CDR1 MGHDK, CDR2 SYGVNS. Trimming at V came to 3 bases and at J to 7 bases, leaving 6 bases not matched to a gene. This CDR3 has 14 residues. In DNA, the CDR3 is TGTGCCAGCAGTGAGAGCGGGGGGGCCTGGGAGCAGTACTTC. It encodes CASSESGGAWEQYF.

This chain links TRBV6-5 with TRBJ2-3, with TRBD2 as a possible D gene (7 bases). The CDR3 is made up of 14 amino acids. Germline-derived CDR1 and CDR2 are MNHEY and SVGAGI. V gave up 2 bases and J gave up 8 bases, with 14 bases separating them. In DNA form, the CDR3 reads TGTGCCAGCAGTTACGTCCAGGGAGGGGGTACGCAGTATTTT. This gives the protein CASSYVQGGGTQYF.

This chain uses TRBV19 with TRBJ2-1, with 9 positions matching TRBD2. The germline V gene encodes CDR1 LNHDA and CDR2 SQIVND (reference sequence). The CDR3 spans 18 residues. Germline trimming cut 5 bases from V and 0 bases from J; bases unmatched to any gene: 11. The CDR3 DNA reads TGTGCCAGTAGTCCTCTTCTGCGCGGGAGGGGCTCCTACAATGAGCAGTTCTTC. It encodes CASSPLLRGRGSYNEQFF.

The chain has TRBV4-1 and TRBJ2-7, with TRBD1 matching 10 bases. The CDR3 loop spans 16 amino acids. CDR1 is MGHRA, CDR2 YSYEKL, per germline. The ends lost 2 bases at V and 6 bases at J; junction bases unmatched: 10. CDR3 DNA sequence: TGCGCCAGCAGCCAATCATTGGGGACAGGGGCCTTCGAGCAGTACTTC. Translation: CASSQSLGTGAFEQYF.

This clone has only one observation. This sequence joins TRBV7-2 and TRBJ1-2; 7 bases agree with TRBD1. Germline CDR1 SGHTA, CDR2 FQGNSA. CDR3 length: 12 residues. The trim removed 8 bases at V and 4 bases at J, leaving 4 bases unmatched. This CDR3 is CASVGTAYGYTF. In DNA form, the CDR3 reads TGTGCCAGCGTGGGGACAGCCTATGGCTACACCTTC.

The chain carries TRBV19 and TRBJ2-7; D perhaps matches TRBD1 (8 bases). Germline V gene sequence: CDR1 LNHDA, CDR2 SQIVND (reference sequence). This CDR3 spans 14 amino acids. V lost 4 bases, J lost 2 bases, and 12 bases lay in between. The CDR3 loop reads CASSTQGGTYEQYF. The DNA of the CDR3 is TGTGCCAGTAGTACACAGGGGGGGACCTACGAGCAGTACTTC.

The chain combines TRBV4-1 with TRBJ1-1; TRBD1 might be the D (5 bases). The CDR3 runs 14 residues. The germline CDR1 and CDR2 sequences are MGHRA and YSYEKL. V was cut by 3 bases and J by 4 bases, with 12 bases left in between. This CDR3 is CASSQQTVFTEAFF. Written as DNA, the CDR3 is TGCGCCAGCAGCCAGCAGACAGTTTTCACTGAAGCTTTCTTT.

With respect to this clone: One end of the junction fails to match germline, which may point to a read error. The CDR3 spells CASSLAGLGDDNEQFF. As DNA, the CDR3 is TGTGCCAGCAGCCTAGCCGGACTAGGGGATGACAATGAGCAGTTCTTC. This rearrangement joins TRBV7-8 to TRBJ2-1; 7 nucleotides agree with TRBD2. This CDR3 contains 16 residues. The germline V gene has CDR1 SGHVS and CDR2 FQNEAQ.